This record concerns one TCR beta chain sequence. Its antigen remains unknown. An end of the junction differs from the germline gene, which may be a read error. Germline CDR1 LGHNA, CDR2 YSLEER. The CDR3 runs 14 residues. The sample originates from a study of tumor-infiltrating lymphocytes in primary liver carcinoma. Using a constant-region primer together with ProtoScript II reverse transcriptase, TCR beta cDNA was made from about 490 ng of total RNA. Researchers made the TCR beta libraries by running three nested multiplex PCR rounds with slightly modified ARM-PCR. For approximately 9 cycles apiece, the opening two PCR rounds ran with TRBV1-TRBV30 forward primers and a C-beta reverse primer. TCRdb re-called the multiplex PCR reads through MiXCR, storing one row per CDR3 protein. The top ten clones hold almost 40% of a sample with about 20,000 distinct CDR3 sequences, approximately 79% of them seen once.

Whole-study findings and limits: Detection in all five tumor regions applied to only about 7.5-24% of top clones.

Scientists recovered RNA and DNA together from roughly 18-30 mg of unsorted bulk tissue. These patients lived with chronic HBV infection and had never been treated. The sample taken for sequencing was liver tumor tissue from sampling region 4. Subset indicated: tumor region T4, right-lateral pole. The receptor comes from a woman in her 30s with primary liver carcinoma and hepatitis B virus infection. This chain uses TRBV4-3 with TRBJ2-1; no firm D call. The CDR3 loop reads CASRHTESVNEQFF. DNA of the CDR3: TGCGCCAGCAGGCACACAGAGTCGGTCAATGAGCAGTTCTTT.